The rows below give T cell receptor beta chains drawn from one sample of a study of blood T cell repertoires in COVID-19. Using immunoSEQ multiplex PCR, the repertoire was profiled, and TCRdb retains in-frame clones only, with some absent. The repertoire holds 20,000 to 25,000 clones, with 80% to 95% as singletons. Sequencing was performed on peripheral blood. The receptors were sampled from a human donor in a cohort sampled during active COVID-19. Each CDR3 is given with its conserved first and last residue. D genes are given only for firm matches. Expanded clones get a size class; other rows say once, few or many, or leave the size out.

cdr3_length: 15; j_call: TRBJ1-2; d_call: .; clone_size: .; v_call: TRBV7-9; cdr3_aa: CASSPGESVNYGYTF; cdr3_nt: TGTGCCAGCAGCCCGGGGGAATCCGTTAACTATGGCTACACCTTC
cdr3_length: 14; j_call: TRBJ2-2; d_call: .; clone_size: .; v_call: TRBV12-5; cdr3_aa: CASGLAQGTGELFF; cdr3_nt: TGTGCTAGTGGTTTGGCGCAGGGCACCGGGGAGCTGTTTTTT
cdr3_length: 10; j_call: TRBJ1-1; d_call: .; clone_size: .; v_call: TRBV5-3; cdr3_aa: CARSLCVAFF; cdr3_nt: TGTGCCAGAAGCTTGTGCGTGGCTTTCTTT
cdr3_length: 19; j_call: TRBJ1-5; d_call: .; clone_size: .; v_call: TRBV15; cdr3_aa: CATSRDPNPGYKSNQPQHF; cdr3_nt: TGTGCCACCAGCAGAGATCCTAATCCAGGGTACAAGAGCAATCAGCCCCAGCATTTT
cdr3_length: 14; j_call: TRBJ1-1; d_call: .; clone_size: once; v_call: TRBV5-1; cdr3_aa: CASSLGAGNTEAFF; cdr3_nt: TGCGCCAGCAGCTTGGGAGCAGGGAACACTGAAGCTTTCTTT
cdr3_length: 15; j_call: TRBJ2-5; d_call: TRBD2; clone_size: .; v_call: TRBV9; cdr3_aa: CASSWAGGAQETQYF; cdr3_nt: TGTGCCAGCAGTTGGGCGGGGGGGGCCCAAGAGACCCAGTACTTC
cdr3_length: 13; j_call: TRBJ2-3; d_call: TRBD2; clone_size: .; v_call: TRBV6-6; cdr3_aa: CASGLAGTDTQYF; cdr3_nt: TGTGCCAGCGGTCTAGCGGGGACAGATACGCAGTATTTT
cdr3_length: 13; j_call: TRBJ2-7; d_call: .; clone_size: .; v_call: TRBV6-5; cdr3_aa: CASSSSGTYEQYF; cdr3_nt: TGTGCCAGCAGTTCCTCCGGGACCTACGAGCAGTACTTC
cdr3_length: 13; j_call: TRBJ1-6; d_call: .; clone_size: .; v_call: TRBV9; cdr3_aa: CASSEGRRSPLHF; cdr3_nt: TGTGCCAGCAGCGAAGGGAGGCGATCACCCCTCCACTTT
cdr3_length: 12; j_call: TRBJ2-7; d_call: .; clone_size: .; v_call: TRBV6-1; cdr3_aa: CASSDSLHEQYF; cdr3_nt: TGTGCCAGCAGTGATTCTCTCCACGAGCAGTACTTC
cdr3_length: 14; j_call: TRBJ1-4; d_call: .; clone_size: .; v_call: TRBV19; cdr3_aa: CASSIQQVNEKLFF; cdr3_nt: TGTGCCAGTAGTATCCAGCAGGTCAATGAAAAACTGTTTTTT
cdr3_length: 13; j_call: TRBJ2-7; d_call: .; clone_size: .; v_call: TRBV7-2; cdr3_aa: CASSSNRRLEQYF; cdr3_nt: TGTGCCAGCAGCTCGAACCGGAGGTTGGAGCAGTACTTC
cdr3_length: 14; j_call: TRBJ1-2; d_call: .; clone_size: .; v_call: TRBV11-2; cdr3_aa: CASSPDPRSHGYTF; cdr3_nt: TGTGCCAGCAGCCCCGATCCGAGGAGTCATGGCTACACCTTC
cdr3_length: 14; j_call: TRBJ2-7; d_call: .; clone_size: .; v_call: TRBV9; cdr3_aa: CASSVDLGTYEQYF; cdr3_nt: TGTGCCAGCAGCGTAGATCTCGGGACCTACGAGCAGTACTTC
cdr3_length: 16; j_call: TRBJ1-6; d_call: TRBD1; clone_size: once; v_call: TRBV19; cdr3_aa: CASSIRTGGANSPLHF; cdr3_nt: TGTGCCAGTAGTATCCGGACAGGGGGCGCGAATTCACCCCTCCACTTT
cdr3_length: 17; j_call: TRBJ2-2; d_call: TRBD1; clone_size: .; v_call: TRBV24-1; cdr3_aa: CATSDTGTGLGPGELFF; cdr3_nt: TGTGCCACCAGTGATACCGGGACAGGGTTAGGCCCCGGGGAGCTGTTTTTT
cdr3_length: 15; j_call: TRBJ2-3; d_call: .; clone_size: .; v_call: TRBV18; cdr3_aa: CASSPGAGSTDTQYF; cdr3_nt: TGTGCCAGCTCACCGGGGGCAGGAAGCACAGATACGCAGTATTTT
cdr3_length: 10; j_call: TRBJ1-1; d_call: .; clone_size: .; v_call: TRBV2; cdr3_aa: CASSDIEAFF; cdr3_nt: TGTGCCAGCAGTGATATTGAAGCTTTCTTT
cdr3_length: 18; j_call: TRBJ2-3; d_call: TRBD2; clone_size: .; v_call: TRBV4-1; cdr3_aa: CASSQDWVAGATTDTQYF; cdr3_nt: TGCGCCAGCAGCCAAGATTGGGTAGCGGGGGCTACCACAGATACGCAGTATTTT
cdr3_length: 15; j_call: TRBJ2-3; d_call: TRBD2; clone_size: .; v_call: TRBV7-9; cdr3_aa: CASSLAGGFTDTQYF; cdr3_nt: TGTGCCAGCAGCTTAGCGGGGGGGTTCACAGATACGCAGTATTTT
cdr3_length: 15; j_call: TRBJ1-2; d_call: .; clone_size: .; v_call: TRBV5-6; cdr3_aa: CASSPGQINNYGYTF; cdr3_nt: TGTGCCAGCAGCCCTGGACAGATAAACAACTATGGCTACACCTTC
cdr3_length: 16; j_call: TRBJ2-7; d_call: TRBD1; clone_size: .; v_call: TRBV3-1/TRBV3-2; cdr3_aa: CASSLLTGGGVYEQYF; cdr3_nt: TGTGCCAGCAGCCTTTTGACAGGGGGAGGAGTATACGAGCAGTACTTC
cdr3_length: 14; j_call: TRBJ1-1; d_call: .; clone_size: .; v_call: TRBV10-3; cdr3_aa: CAISDPRGFTEAFF; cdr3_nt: TGTGCCATCAGTGACCCCCGGGGGTTCACTGAAGCTTTCTTT
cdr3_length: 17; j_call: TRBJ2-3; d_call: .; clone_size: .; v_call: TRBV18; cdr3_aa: CASSPWTATPTTDTQYF; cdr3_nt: TGTGCCAGCTCACCATGGACAGCCACACCAACCACAGATACGCAGTATTTT
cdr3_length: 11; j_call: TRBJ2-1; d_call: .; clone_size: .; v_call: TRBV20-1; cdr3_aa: CSAGGGNEQFF; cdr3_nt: TGCAGTGCTGGCGGAGGGAATGAGCAGTTCTTC
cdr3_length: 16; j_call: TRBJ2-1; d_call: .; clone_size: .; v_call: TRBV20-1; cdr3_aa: CSASVRQGLDYNEQFF; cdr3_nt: TGCAGTGCTAGTGTCCGACAGGGACTAGACTACAATGAGCAGTTCTTC
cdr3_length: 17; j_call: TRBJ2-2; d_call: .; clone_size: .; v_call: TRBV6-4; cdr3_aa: CASSRNGQGANTGELFF; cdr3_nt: TGTGCCAGCAGCCGGAACGGGCAGGGCGCGAACACCGGGGAGCTGTTTTTT
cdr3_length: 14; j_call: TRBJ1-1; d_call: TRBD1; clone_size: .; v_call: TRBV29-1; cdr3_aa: CSHRTGVSGTEAFF; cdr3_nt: TGCAGCCACAGGACAGGGGTTTCTGGCACTGAAGCTTTCTTT
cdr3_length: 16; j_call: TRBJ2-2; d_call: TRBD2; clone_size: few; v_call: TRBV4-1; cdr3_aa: CASSHATSGGRGELFF; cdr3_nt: TGCGCCAGCAGCCACGCTACTAGCGGGGGGCGAGGGGAGCTGTTTTTT
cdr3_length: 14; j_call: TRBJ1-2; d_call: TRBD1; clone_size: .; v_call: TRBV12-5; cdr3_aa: CASGTTGLSYGYTF; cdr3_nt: TGTGCTAGTGGTACGACAGGGCTTAGCTATGGCTACACCTTC
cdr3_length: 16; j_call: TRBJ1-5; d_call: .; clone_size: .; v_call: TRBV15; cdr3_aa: CATSREARFRNQPQHF; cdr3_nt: TGTGCCACCAGCAGAGAGGCTCGATTCAGAAATCAGCCCCAGCATTTT
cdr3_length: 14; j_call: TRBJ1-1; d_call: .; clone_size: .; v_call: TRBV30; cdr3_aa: CAWSRYKLNTEAFF; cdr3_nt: TGTGCCTGGAGTAGATACAAACTGAACACTGAAGCTTTCTTT
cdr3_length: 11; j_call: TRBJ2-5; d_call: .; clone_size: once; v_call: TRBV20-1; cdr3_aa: CSSGTRETQYF; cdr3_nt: TGCAGTTCCGGGACAAGAGAGACCCAGTACTTC
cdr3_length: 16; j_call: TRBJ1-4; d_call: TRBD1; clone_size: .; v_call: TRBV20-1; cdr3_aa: CSASSGQGWSNEKLFF; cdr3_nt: TGCAGTGCTAGTTCTGGACAGGGGTGGTCTAATGAAAAACTGTTTTTT
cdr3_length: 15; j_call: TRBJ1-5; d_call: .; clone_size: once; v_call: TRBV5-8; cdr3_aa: CASSLMTDSNQPQHF; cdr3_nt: TGTGCCAGCAGCCTGATGACAGATAGCAATCAGCCCCAGCATTTT